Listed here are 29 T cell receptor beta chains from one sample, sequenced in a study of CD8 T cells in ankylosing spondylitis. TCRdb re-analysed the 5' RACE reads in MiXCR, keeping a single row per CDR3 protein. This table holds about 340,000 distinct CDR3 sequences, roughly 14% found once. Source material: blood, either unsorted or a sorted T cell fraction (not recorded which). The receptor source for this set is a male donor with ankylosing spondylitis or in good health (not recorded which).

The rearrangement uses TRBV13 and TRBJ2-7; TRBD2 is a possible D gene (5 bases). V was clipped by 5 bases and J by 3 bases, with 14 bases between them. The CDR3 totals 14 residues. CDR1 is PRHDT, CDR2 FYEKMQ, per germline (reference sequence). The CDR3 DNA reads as TGTGCCAGCAGCCCACTAGGAGAGGTCTACGAGCAGTACTTC. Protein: CASSPLGEVYEQYF. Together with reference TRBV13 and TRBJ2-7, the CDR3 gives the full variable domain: AAGVIQSPRHLIKEKRETATLKCYPIPRHDTVYWYQQGPGQDPQFLISFYEKMQSDKGSIPDRFSAQQFSDYHSELNMSSLELGDSALYFCASSPLGEVYEQYFGPGTRLTVT.

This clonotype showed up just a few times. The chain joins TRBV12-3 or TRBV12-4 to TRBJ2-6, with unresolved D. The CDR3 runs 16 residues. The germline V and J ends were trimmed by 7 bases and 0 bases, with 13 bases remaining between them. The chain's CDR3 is CASTRVGPSGANVLTF. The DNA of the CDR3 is TGTGCCAGCACTCGGGTCGGACCCTCTGGGGCCAACGTCCTGACTTTC.

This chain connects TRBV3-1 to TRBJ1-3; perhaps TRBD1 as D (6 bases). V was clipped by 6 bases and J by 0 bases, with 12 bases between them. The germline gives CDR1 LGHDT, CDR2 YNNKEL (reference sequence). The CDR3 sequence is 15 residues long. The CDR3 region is CASSLQGTSGNTIYF. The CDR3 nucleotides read TGTGCCAGCAGTCTACAGGGCACCTCTGGAAACACCATATATTTT. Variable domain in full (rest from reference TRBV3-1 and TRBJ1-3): DTAVSQTPKYLVTQMGNDKSIKCEQNLGHDTMYWYKQDSKKFLKIMFSYNNKELIINETVPNRFSPKSPDKAHLNLHINSLELGDSAVYFCASSLQGTSGNTIYFGEGSWLTVV.

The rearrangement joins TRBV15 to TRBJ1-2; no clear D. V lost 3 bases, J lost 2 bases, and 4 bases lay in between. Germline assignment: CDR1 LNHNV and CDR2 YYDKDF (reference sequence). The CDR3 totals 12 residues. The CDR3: CATSSDNYGYTF. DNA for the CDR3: TGTGCCACCAGCAGCGACAACTATGGCTACACCTTC. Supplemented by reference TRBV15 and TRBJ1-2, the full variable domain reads DAMVIQNPRYQVTQFGKPVTLSCSQTLNHNVMYWYQQKSSQAPKLLFHYYDKDFNNEADTPDNFQSRRPNTSFCFLDIRSPGLGDTAMYLCATSSDNYGYTFGSGTRLTVV.

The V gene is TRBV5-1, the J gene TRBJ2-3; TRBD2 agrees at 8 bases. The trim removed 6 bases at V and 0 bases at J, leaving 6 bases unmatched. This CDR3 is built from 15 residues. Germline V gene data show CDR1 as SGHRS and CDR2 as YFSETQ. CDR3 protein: CASTVKRGSTDTQYF. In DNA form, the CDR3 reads TGCGCCAGCACAGTAAAGCGGGGGAGCACAGATACGCAGTATTTT.

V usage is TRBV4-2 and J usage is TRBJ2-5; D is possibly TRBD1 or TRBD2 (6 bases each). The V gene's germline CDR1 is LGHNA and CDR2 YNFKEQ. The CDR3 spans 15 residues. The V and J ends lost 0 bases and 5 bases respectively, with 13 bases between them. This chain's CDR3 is CASSQDRGAGETQYF. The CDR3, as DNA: TGTGCCAGCAGCCAAGATAGGGGGGCCGGCGAGACCCAGTACTTC.

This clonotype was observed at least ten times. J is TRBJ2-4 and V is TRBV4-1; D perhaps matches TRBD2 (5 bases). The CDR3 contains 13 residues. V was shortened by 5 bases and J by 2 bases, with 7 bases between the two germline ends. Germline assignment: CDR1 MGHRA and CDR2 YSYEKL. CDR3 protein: CASSSGTKNIQYF. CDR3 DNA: TGCGCCAGCAGCTCCGGGACCAAAAACATTCAGTACTTC.

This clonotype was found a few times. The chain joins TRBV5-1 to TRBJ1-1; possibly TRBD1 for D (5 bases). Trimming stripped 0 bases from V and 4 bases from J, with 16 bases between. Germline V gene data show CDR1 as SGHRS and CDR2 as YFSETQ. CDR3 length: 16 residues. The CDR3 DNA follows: TGCGCCAGCAGCTTGGCGGGGGGATTGCAGGGCACTGAAGCTTTCTTT. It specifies CASSLAGGLQGTEAFF.

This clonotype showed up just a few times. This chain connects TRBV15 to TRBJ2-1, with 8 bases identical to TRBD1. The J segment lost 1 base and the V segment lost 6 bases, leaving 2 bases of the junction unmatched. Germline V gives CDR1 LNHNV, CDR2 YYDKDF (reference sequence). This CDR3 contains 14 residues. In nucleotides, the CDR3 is TGTGCCACCAGTCGGGACAGGTCCTACAATGAGCAGTTCTTC. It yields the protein CATSRDRSYNEQFF.

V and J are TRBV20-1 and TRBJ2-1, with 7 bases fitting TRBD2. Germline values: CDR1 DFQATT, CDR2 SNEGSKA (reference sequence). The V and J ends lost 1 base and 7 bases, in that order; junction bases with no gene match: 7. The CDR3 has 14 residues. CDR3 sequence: CSARALAGANEQFF. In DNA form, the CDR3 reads TGCAGTGCTAGAGCGCTCGCGGGAGCTAATGAGCAGTTCTTC.

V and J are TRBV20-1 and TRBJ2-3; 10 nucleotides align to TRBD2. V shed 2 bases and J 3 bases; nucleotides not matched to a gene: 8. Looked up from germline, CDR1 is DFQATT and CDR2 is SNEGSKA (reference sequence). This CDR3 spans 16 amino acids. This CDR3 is CSARPSGRALTDTQYF. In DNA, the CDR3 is TGCAGTGCTAGACCCAGCGGGAGGGCCTTAACAGATACGCAGTATTTT.

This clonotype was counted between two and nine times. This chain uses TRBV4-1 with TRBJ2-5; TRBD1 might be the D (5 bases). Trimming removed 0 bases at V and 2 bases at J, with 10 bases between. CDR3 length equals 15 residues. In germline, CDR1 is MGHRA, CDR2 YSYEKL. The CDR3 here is CASSQDGNRQETQYF. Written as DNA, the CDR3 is TGCGCCAGCAGCCAAGATGGAAACAGGCAAGAGACCCAGTACTTC.

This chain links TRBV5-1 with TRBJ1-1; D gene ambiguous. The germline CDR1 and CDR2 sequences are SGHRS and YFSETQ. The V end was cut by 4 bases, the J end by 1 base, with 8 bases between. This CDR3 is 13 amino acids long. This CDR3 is CASSRLPNTEAFF. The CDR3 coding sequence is TGCGCCAGCAGCCGGCTGCCGAACACTGAAGCTTTCTTT.

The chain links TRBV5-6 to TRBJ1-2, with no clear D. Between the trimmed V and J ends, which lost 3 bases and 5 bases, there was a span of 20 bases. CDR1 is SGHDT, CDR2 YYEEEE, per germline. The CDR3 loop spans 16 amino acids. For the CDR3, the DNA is TGTGCCAGCAGCTCCCCCATCCAGGCGGCCCCATATGGCTACACCTTC. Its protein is CASSSPIQAAPYGYTF.

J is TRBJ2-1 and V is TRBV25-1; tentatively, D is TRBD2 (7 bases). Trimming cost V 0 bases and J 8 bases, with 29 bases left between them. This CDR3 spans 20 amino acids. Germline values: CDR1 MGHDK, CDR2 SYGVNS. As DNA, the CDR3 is TGTGCCAGCAGTGAATATAGCGGACCCGGGGGGCTTCGGGGAGGATATGAGCAGTTCTTC. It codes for CASSEYSGPGGLRGGYEQFF.

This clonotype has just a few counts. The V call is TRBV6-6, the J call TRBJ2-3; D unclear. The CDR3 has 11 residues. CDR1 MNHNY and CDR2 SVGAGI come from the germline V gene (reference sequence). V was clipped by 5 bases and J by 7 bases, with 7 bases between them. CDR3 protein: CASSQGNTQYF. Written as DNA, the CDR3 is TGTGCCAGCAGTCAAGGAAATACGCAGTATTTT.

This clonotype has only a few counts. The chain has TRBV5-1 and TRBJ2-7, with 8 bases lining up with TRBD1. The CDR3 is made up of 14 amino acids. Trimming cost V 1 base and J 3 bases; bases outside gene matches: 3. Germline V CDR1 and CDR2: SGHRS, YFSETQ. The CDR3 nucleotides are TGCGCCAGCAGCTTGAGGGGACAGGTCTACGAGCAGTACTTC. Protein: CASSLRGQVYEQYF.

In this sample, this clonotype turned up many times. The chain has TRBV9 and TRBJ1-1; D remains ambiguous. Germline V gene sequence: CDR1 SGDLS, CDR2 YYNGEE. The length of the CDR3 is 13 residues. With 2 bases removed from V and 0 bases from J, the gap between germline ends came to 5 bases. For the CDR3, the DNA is TGTGCCAGCAGCGTGGCCATGAACACTGAAGCTTTCTTT. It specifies CASSVAMNTEAFF.

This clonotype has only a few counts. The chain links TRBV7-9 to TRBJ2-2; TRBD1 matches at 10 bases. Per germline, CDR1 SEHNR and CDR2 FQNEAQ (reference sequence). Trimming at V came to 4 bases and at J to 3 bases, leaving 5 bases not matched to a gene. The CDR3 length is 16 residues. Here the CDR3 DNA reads TGTGCCAGCAGCTCTCTAGACAGGGGGCACACCGGGGAGCTGTTTTTT. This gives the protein CASSSLDRGHTGELFF.

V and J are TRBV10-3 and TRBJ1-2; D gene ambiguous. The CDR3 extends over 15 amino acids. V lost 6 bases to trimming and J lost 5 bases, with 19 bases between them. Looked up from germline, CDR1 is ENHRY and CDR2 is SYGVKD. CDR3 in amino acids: CAIRGEGRLRYGYTF. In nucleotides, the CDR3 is TGTGCCATCAGAGGCGAAGGGAGGTTAAGATATGGCTACACCTTC.

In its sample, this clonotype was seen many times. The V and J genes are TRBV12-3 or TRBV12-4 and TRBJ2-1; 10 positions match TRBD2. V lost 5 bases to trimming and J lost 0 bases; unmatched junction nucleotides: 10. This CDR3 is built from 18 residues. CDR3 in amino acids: CASSPGLAYQSSYNEQFF. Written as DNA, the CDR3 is TGTGCCAGCAGTCCGGGACTAGCGTACCAGAGCTCCTACAATGAGCAGTTCTTC.

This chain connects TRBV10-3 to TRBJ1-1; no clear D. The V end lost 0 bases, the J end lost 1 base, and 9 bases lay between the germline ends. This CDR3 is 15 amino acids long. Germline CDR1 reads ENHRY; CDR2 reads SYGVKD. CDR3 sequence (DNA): TGTGCCATCAGTGAGTCTGAGGCAGCGAACACTGAAGCTTTCTTT. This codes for CAISESEAANTEAFF.

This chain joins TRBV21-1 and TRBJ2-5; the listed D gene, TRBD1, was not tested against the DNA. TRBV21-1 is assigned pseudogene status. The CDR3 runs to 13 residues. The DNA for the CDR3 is TGTGCCACCACGCCGGGGGAACAAGAGACCCAGTACTTC. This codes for CATTPGEQETQYF.

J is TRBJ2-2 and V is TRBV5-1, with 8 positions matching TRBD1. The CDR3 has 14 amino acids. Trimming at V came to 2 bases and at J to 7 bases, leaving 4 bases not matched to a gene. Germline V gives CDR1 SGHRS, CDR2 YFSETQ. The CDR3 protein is CASSFQGAVGELFF. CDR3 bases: TGCGCCAGCAGCTTCCAGGGGGCGGTCGGGGAGCTGTTTTTT.

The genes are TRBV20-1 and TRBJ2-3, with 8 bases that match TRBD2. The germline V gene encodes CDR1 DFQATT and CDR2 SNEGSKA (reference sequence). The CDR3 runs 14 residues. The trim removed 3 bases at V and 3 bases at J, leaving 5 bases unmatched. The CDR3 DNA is TGCAGTGCTAGCGGAGGCGGGGGGACAGATACGCAGTATTTT. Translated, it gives CSASGGGGTDTQYF.

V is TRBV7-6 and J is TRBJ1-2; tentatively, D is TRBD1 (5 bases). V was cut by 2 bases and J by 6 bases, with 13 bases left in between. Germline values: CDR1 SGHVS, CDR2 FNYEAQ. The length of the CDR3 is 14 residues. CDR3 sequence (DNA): TGTGCCAGCAGCTTAACGGTGGAAGGGGATGGCTACACCTTC. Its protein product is CASSLTVEGDGYTF.

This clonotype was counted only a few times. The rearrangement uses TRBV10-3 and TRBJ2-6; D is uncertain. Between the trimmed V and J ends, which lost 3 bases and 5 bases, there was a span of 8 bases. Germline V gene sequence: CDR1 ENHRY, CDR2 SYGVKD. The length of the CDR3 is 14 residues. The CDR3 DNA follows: TGTGCCATCAGTGAAAGCGTTAGGGCCAACGTCCTGACTTTC. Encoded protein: CAISESVRANVLTF.

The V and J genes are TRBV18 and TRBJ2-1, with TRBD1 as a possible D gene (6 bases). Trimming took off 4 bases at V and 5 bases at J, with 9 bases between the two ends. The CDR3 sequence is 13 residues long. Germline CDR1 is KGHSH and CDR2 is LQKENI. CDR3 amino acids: CASSLGHNNEQFF. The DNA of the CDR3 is TGTGCCAGCTCACTGGGACATAACAATGAGCAGTTCTTC.

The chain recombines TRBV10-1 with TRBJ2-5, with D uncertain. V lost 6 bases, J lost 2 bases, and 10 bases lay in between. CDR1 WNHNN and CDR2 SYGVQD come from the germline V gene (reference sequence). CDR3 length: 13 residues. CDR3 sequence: CASSRAFQETQYF. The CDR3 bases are TGCGCCAGCAGCCGGGCCTTTCAAGAGACCCAGTACTTC.